One sample yielded the 10 T cell receptor beta chains listed below, sequenced in a study of T cell responses to AZD1222 COVID-19 vaccine. Clones were sequenced by immunoSEQ multiplex PCR, and TCRdb holds only the in-frame ones, with some missing. Found here are 80,000 to 100,000 clones, 75% to 90% of them singletons; the top ten hold about 12%. The source material was peripheral blood, sampled 28 days after the second AZD1222 dose. These receptor sequences come from an adult who received the AZD1222 COVID-19 vaccine.

J is TRBJ1-1 and V is TRBV7-9; D is ambiguous. V shed 1 base and J shed 0 bases, with 6 bases lying between them. In germline, CDR1 is SEHNR, CDR2 FQNEAQ (reference sequence). CDR3 length equals 14 residues. CDR3 amino acids: CASSLEGMNTEAFF. CDR3 in DNA: TGTGCCAGCAGCTTAGAAGGGATGAACACTGAAGCTTTCTTT.

The V gene is TRBV9, the J gene TRBJ1-1; D remains ambiguous. The CDR3 is 16 amino acids. Germline CDR1 SGDLS, CDR2 YYNGEE. The germline V and J ends were trimmed by 0 bases and 0 bases, with 12 bases remaining between them. CDR3 loop: CASSVGGRGMNTEAFF. The CDR3 bases are TGTGCCAGCAGCGTAGGAGGCCGGGGAATGAACACTGAAGCTTTCTTT. Combining the CDR3 with reference TRBV9 and TRBJ1-1 gives the whole variable domain DSGVTQTPKHLITATGQRVTLRCSPRSGDLSVYWYQQSLDQGLQFLIQYYNGEERAKGNILERFSAQQFPDLHSELNLSSLELGDSALYFCASSVGGRGMNTEAFFGQGTRLTVV.

This clone was observed once. The gene calls are TRBV2 and TRBJ1-2, with D perhaps matching TRBD1 (5 bases). The CDR3 covers 13 residues. The V end lost 6 bases, the J end lost 5 bases, and 13 bases lay between the germline ends. The germline CDR1 and CDR2 sequences are SNHLY and FYNNEI. The CDR3 reads CASRRDRDYGYTF. DNA of the CDR3: TGTGCCAGCAGGAGAGACAGAGATTATGGCTACACCTTC. Supplemented by reference TRBV2 and TRBJ1-2, the full variable domain reads EPEVTQTPSHQVTQMGQEVILRCVPISNHLYFYWYRQILGQKVEFLVSFYNNEISEKSEIFDDQFSVERPDGSNFTLKIRSTKLEDSAMYFCASRRDRDYGYTFGSGTRLTVV.

V usage is TRBV21-1 and J usage is TRBJ2-5; TRBD2, as called in the table, went unchecked against the DNA. TRBV21-1 is classified as a pseudogene. The CDR3 is 13 amino acids. The CDR3 spells CASSTGEGQTQYF. In DNA form, the CDR3 reads TGTGCCAGCAGCACGGGGGAGGGACAGACCCAGTACTTC.

The chain carries TRBV19 and TRBJ1-2, with 7 bases that match TRBD1. The length of the CDR3 is 14 residues. The V segment lost 7 bases and the J segment 4 bases; nucleotides outside the gene matches: 9. The germline gives CDR1 LNHDA, CDR2 SQIVND (reference sequence). The CDR3 loop reads CASIGRGRAYGYTF. DNA of the CDR3: TGTGCCAGTATAGGTAGGGGGCGCGCCTATGGCTACACCTTC. The full variable domain, with the rest looked up from reference TRBV19 and TRBJ1-2, is DGGITQSPKYLFRKEGQNVTLSCEQNLNHDAMYWYRQDPGQGLRLIYYSQIVNDFQKGDIAEGYSVSREKKESFPLTVTSAQKNPTAFYLCASIGRGRAYGYTFGSGTRLTVV.

This rearrangement joins TRBV14 to TRBJ2-4; D tentatively fits TRBD1 or TRBD2 (5 bases each). The CDR3 length is 19 residues. V was pared by 1 base and J by 0 bases, with 19 bases between. CDR1 is SGHDN and CDR2 is FVKESK in the germline V gene. The CDR3 DNA is TGTGCCAGCAGCCAAGGTCCAGCTGGGGGATCGCAAGCCAAAAACATTCAGTACTTC. It encodes CASSQGPAGGSQAKNIQYF.

The chain couples TRBV2 to TRBJ1-6, with 9 nucleotides matching TRBD1. The CDR3 contains 14 residues. The V segment lost 3 bases and the J segment 15 bases; nucleotides outside the gene matches: 9. CDR1 is SNHLY and CDR2 is FYNNEI in the germline V gene. The chain's CDR3 is CASSEGQGLEHLHF. The CDR3 DNA sequence: TGTGCCAGCAGTGAGGGACAGGGTTTGGAGCACCTCCACTTT.

This chain uses TRBV29-1 with TRBJ2-7; possible D gene TRBD1, 6 bases. Looked up from germline, CDR1 is SQVTM and CDR2 is ANQGSEA. Trimming removed 5 bases from V and 3 bases from J, with 11 bases in between. This CDR3 is 12 amino acids long. DNA for the CDR3: TGCAGCGTTTACCGGGACAACTACGAGCAGTACTTC. Its translation: CSVYRDNYEQYF.

In its sample, this clone was seen a few times. V gene TRBV19 combines with J gene TRBJ1-1; tentatively, D is TRBD1 (5 bases). With 3 bases removed from V and 7 bases from J, the gap between germline ends came to 18 bases. Germline V gene sequence: CDR1 LNHDA, CDR2 SQIVND (reference sequence). This CDR3 contains 15 residues. The CDR3 loop reads CASSMHRGERDEAFF. CDR3 coding DNA: TGTGCCAGTAGTATGCATAGGGGTGAACGGGATGAAGCTTTCTTT. Using reference TRBV19 and TRBJ1-1 for the parts outside the CDR3, the full variable domain is DGGITQSPKYLFRKEGQNVTLSCEQNLNHDAMYWYRQDPGQGLRLIYYSQIVNDFQKGDIAEGYSVSREKKESFPLTVTSAQKNPTAFYLCASSMHRGERDEAFFGQGTRLTVV.

This chain uses TRBV9 with TRBJ1-2; D possibly corresponds to TRBD1 (5 bases). The CDR3 loop spans 13 amino acids. In germline, CDR1 is SGDLS, CDR2 YYNGEE. V lost 2 bases to trimming and J lost 8 bases, with 13 bases between them. The CDR3 DNA sequence: TGTGCCAGCAGCGTCGACGGGGCTATCGGCTACACCTTC. Its translation: CASSVDGAIGYTF.